This T cell receptor beta chain was recorded in a study of tumor and adjacent non-tumor tissue in lung cancer listed by TCRdb under 2018. General notes on the study: The cohort included some twelve adenocarcinoma, 2 squamous cell carcinoma and 1 small cell lung cancer patients. The 15 or so patients were aged roughly 31 to 85 years, included around 10 men and 5 women, and had TNM stage I to III disease. Sequencing produced some 130,000,000 productive TCRbeta reads in total, an average of approximately 4.5 million reads per sample. Bulk TCRbeta repertoires were compared between lung tumor tissue and matched distant non-tumor lung tissue obtained from about 16 lung cancer patients. Under 35 paired specimens, one tumor and one normal lung sample per patient, were profiled by TCRbeta CDR3 sequencing.

This clonotype was detected only a few times. The antigen this receptor binds is unknown. No base-level quality is on record; no much larger clone is a single base apart. Preparation of the library involved multiplex PCR. For sequencing, an Illumina HiSeq 2500 was employed. TCRbeta libraries were constructed through three rounds of nested PCR with primers (Table S4) according to protocols modified from ARM-PCR. Before sequencing, PCR products in the 200-500 bp range were cut out of the gel and cleaned up using the QIAquick gel extraction kit. On the authors' methods: Reads were cleaned with Trimmomatic, merged with FLASH into complete CDR3 sequences, and assigned to V(D)J germline segments with MiTCR. Clonal diversity was computed as the inverse Simpson's index with VDJtools. A read counted as productive if the sequence was in-frame and lacked a premature stop codon. TCRdb itself trimmed the public reads at Q25 with fastp, ran MiXCR and retained productive beta chains. Rows are unified per CDR3 protein, each entry keeping the most common DNA and genes. Here the V and J calls rest on TCRdb's processing, not on the authors' analysis. A total of under 150,000 distinct CDR3 sequences appear in this sample, 55% to 75% of them only once. Jointly, the top ten make up roughly 13% of the sample.

The paper as a whole reports these results and caveats: Peripheral blood was not sequenced, so blood TCRbeta repertoires in these lung cancer patients were not examined. Only 15 or so patients were included in the cohort, and the need for larger samples and more detailed clinical data was noted by the authors. TCR diversity was significantly higher in younger patients, and higher tumor TCR diversity was associated with shorter overall and disease-free survival. Neither the sequencing platform nor unique molecular identifiers are mentioned in the methods. In normal lung, the top 100 clones accounted for a significantly larger cumulative share of the repertoire than in tumor tissue. Tumor tissue showed significantly higher TCR diversity (inverse Simpson) than normal lung tissue, at roughly 390 vs 170 (P = 0.0075, Mann-Whitney U test).

Between the V and J ends, shortened by 8 bases and 0 bases respectively, the junction contains 13 bases. The CDR3 measures 14 amino acids from cysteine to phenylalanine. Kept here is only the CDR3 DNA, which spans 42 bases and is read in frame from base 1. The CDR1 and CDR2 encoded by the germline V gene (reference sequence) are SGHAT and FQDESV. RNA was isolated from bulk unsorted tissue, and RNA quality was assessed with a NanoDrop ND-1000 and an Agilent 2100. Newly diagnosed lung cancer patients without prior chemotherapy who had been admitted for thoracic surgery in China between August and November 2014 were enrolled as donors. Anyone who had undergone radiotherapy or chemotherapy before, or who had another cancer at the same time, was left out of the study. Surgical tissue pieces of about 1-2.3 cm3 were preserved in RNAlater solution and were kept at -80 degrees C until use.

The rearranged segments are TRBV11-1 and TRBJ1-1; TRBD1 is possibly the D segment (5 matching bases). The TCR sequence derives from a man younger than 45 with non-small cell lung cancer. The sample consisted of lung tumor tissue. The CDR3 reads as follows: CASGWTTMNTEAFF. The nucleotides are TGTGCCAGCGGCTGGACAACTATGAACACTGAAGCTTTCTTT.